Listed below are T cell receptor beta chains from one sample, sequenced in a study of T cell responses to AZD1222 COVID-19 vaccine. Assay used: immunoSEQ multiplex PCR; TCRdb lists only in-frame clones, some missing. The table shows about 180,000 clones, with 94% occurring only once. The sample was peripheral blood, taken 28 days after the second AZD1222 dose. The receptors here all came from an adult who received the AZD1222 COVID-19 vaccine. The CDR3 runs from the conserved cysteine through the conserved F or W. A D gene is named only where the DNA matches it firmly. Some rows mark clone size as missing; the rest say once, few, many or name a class of expanded clone.

J	D	size	V	CDR3	DNA
TRBJ2-7	NA	NA	TRBV2	CASSEGEKGAYEQYF	TGTGCCAGCAGTGAGGGGGAGAAGGGGGCCTACGAGCAGTACTTC
TRBJ1-5	NA	NA	TRBV10-3	CAISEGQERRGNQPQHF	TGTGCCATCAGTGAGGGTCAAGAGAGGAGGGGCAATCAGCCCCAGCATTTT
TRBJ1-2	NA	many	TRBV6-5	CASGYIQGGYGYTF	TGTGCCAGCGGGTACATACAGGGTGGCTATGGCTACACCTTC
TRBJ1-2	NA	NA	TRBV4-3	CASSQDLYASNYGYTF	TGCGCCAGCAGCCAAGATCTATATGCCTCTAACTATGGCTACACCTTC
TRBJ2-1	NA	NA	TRBV28	CASSFSTSGFDEQFF	TGTGCCAGCAGTTTCTCGACGAGCGGGTTCGATGAGCAGTTCTTC
TRBJ2-7	TRBD2	once	TRBV4-1	CASTPSQRENYEQYF	TGCGCCAGCACTCCAAGTCAGCGGGAGAATTACGAGCAGTACTTC
TRBJ2-1	TRBD2	NA	TRBV5-1	CASSPSGTDNEQFF	TGCGCCAGCAGCCCTAGCGGGACCGACAATGAGCAGTTCTTC
TRBJ2-1	NA	NA	TRBV11-3	CASSSQGYNEQFF	TGTGCCAGCAGCTCGCAGGGTTACAATGAGCAGTTCTTC
TRBJ1-1	NA	NA	TRBV5-1	CASKTGASTEAFF	TGCGCCAGCAAGACAGGAGCCTCCACTGAAGCTTTCTTT
TRBJ2-4	NA	NA	TRBV19	CASSSPGLKAKNIQYF	TGTGCCAGTAGTTCCCCGGGACTTAAAGCCAAAAACATTCAGTACTTC
TRBJ1-6	TRBD1	NA	TRBV18	CASSPEGQGNSPLHF	TGTGCCAGCTCACCAGAGGGACAGGGCAATTCACCCCTCCACTTT
TRBJ1-1	NA	NA	TRBV6-2/TRBV6-3	CASSYRGENTEAFF	TGTGCCAGCAGTTACCGCGGGGAGAACACTGAAGCTTTCTTT
TRBJ2-5	NA	NA	TRBV28	CASSLEGFAQETQYF	TGTGCCAGCAGTTTAGAGGGCTTCGCTCAAGAGACCCAGTACTTC
TRBJ1-1	NA	NA	TRBV5-1	CASSLLGENTEAFF	TGCGCCAGCAGCTTGCTCGGGGAGAACACTGAAGCTTTCTTT
TRBJ2-7	NA	once	TRBV2	CASRGDSYEQYF	TGTGCCAGTCGTGGGGACTCCTACGAGCAGTACTTC
TRBJ1-3	NA	NA	TRBV6-5	CASMAQSLSGNTIYF	TGTGCCAGCATGGCACAGAGCCTCTCTGGAAACACCATATATTTT
TRBJ1-4	NA	NA	TRBV12-1	CASSLDSYEKLFF	TGTGCCAGCAGCCTCGACAGCTATGAAAAACTGTTTTTT
TRBJ2-1	NA	NA	TRBV13	CASSTRGGTYNEQFF	TGTGCCAGCAGCACGCGGGGTGGAACCTACAATGAGCAGTTCTTC
TRBJ2-7	NA	NA	TRBV9	CASSGVGDSYEQYF	TGTGCCAGCAGCGGTGTGGGCGACTCCTACGAGCAGTACTTC
TRBJ2-1	NA	NA	TRBV27	CASGRVGRRDYNEQFF	TGTGCCAGCGGAAGAGTTGGTCGCAGGGACTACAATGAGCAGTTCTTC
TRBJ1-2	TRBD1	NA	TRBV3-1/TRBV3-2	CASQGDTAFKNYGYTF	TGTGCCAGCCAGGGGGACACCGCGTTCAAAAACTATGGCTACACCTTC
TRBJ1-1	NA	NA	TRBV24-1	CATSDRGGTEAFF	TGTGCCACCAGTGATCGTGGTGGGACTGAAGCTTTCTTT
TRBJ1-2	TRBD1	NA	TRBV11-3	CASSGTGDGYTF	TGTGCCAGCAGCGGGACAGGTGATGGCTACACCTTC